One and the same sample provided the 8 T cell receptor beta chains below, sequenced in a study of blood T cell repertoires in COVID-19. Profiled with immunoSEQ multiplex PCR; TCRdb holds only in-frame clones, not every one. The sample consists of some 670,000 clones, 80% to 90% of them appearing once. The sequencing sample was made of peripheral blood. These TCRs come from a woman between 18 and 29 years old with acute or convalescent COVID-19.

This chain links TRBV5-1 with TRBJ1-2; TRBD1 matches 7 bases. J gave up 4 bases and V 3 bases, and 6 bases lay outside the gene matches. Germline values: CDR1 SGHRS, CDR2 YFSETQ. The CDR3 runs 14 residues. The CDR3 region is CASSSDRAPYGYTF. The CDR3 bases are TGCGCCAGCAGCTCCGACAGGGCACCCTATGGCTACACCTTC.

The rearrangement uses TRBV6-1 and TRBJ1-1; D may be TRBD1 (5 bases). The CDR3 totals 16 residues. Germline V lookup: CDR1 MNHNS, CDR2 SASEGT. With 2 bases removed from V and 0 bases from J, the gap between germline ends came to 13 bases. CDR3 DNA sequence: TGTGCCAGCAGTGAATGGGGGGAAAGGATGAACACTGAAGCTTTCTTT. Protein: CASSEWGERMNTEAFF.

The CDR3 is CASSERTANTGELFF. Written as DNA, the CDR3 is TGTGCCAGCAGCGAAAGGACAGCGAACACCGGGGAGCTGTTTTTT. The V call is TRBV9, the J call TRBJ2-2, with D perhaps matching TRBD1 (6 bases). Germline CDR1 is SGDLS and CDR2 is YYNGEE. The CDR3 is made up of 15 amino acids. V was clipped by 3 bases and J by 0 bases, with 9 bases between them.

The chain joins TRBV6-5 to TRBJ1-5; 7 bases match TRBD1. Germline lookup yields CDR1 MNHEY and CDR2 SVGAGI. V dropped 0 bases and J dropped 2; count of bases not matched to a gene: 4. The CDR3 is 16 amino acids. CDR3 DNA: TGTGCCAGCAGTTACTCGTTTCAGGGGGGCAATCAGCCCCAGCATTTT. Protein: CASSYSFQGGNQPQHF.

This sequence joins TRBV30 and TRBJ1-1; a weak D match, TRBD1 (5 bases). This CDR3 region has 13 residues. V lost 4 bases and J lost 4, with 13 bases in between. Germline CDR1 is GTSNPN and CDR2 is SVGIG (reference sequence). CDR3 sequence (DNA): TGTGCCTGGACCAATGGGGGGGGCACTGAAGCTTTCTTT. It codes for CAWTNGGGTEAFF.

This chain uses TRBV4-3 with TRBJ2-2; TRBD1 agrees at 8 bases. V lost 4 bases and J lost 1; bases outside the gene matches: 8. The length of the CDR3 is 17 residues. Germline V lookup: CDR1 LGHNA, CDR2 YSLEER. CDR3 sequence reads: CASSRHGQGQNTGELFF. DNA for the CDR3: TGCGCCAGCAGCCGCCATGGACAGGGCCAGAACACCGGGGAGCTGTTTTTT.

The chain couples TRBV19 to TRBJ2-7, with 9 nucleotides matching TRBD1. V dropped 7 bases and J dropped 2; count of bases not matched to a gene: 6. CDR1 is LNHDA, CDR2 SQIVND, per germline (reference sequence). The CDR3 has 14 residues. CDR3: CASMARQGAYEQYF. CDR3 bases: TGTGCCAGTATGGCCAGACAGGGGGCCTACGAGCAGTACTTC.

This clone came up once. The chain links TRBV7-9 to TRBJ2-3, with D maybe TRBD2 (5 bases). The CDR3 runs to 15 residues. V was pared by 0 bases and J by 5 bases, with 12 bases between. Germline V gene lookup returns CDR1 SEHNR and CDR2 FQNEAQ (reference sequence). The CDR3 DNA reads as TGTGCCAGCAGCTTAGCGGTGGACCGGGGAGATACGCAGTATTTT. Protein: CASSLAVDRGDTQYF.